The 19 T cell receptor beta chains given below trace back to one sample, sequenced in a study of blood T cell repertoires in COVID-19. Assay used: immunoSEQ multiplex PCR; TCRdb lists only in-frame clones, some missing. Of roughly 160,000 clones listed, roughly 87% are singletons. The sequenced sample consisted of PBMCs or T cells enriched from blood (not recorded which). All receptors derive from a man aged 50-60 years who had recovered from COVID-19.

The genes are TRBV25-1 and TRBJ2-7; no clear D. The CDR3 length is 14 residues. Germline V gene data show CDR1 as MGHDK and CDR2 as SYGVNS. Trimming pared 3 bases from V and 6 bases from J, leaving 15 bases between. The CDR3 is CASSDDRRGSEQYF. The DNA for the CDR3 is TGTGCCAGCAGTGACGATAGGAGAGGATCCGAGCAGTACTTC.

The rearrangement uses TRBV7-3 and TRBJ2-1; TRBD2 matches at 14 bases. This CDR3 has 17 amino acids. From germline, CDR1 is SGHTA and CDR2 FQGTGA. V lost 3 bases and J lost 3; bases outside the gene matches: 4. The chain's CDR3 is CASSFGLAGGLYNEQFF. The DNA for the CDR3 is TGTGCCAGCAGCTTCGGACTAGCGGGAGGACTCTACAATGAGCAGTTCTTC. Supplemented by reference TRBV7-3 and TRBJ2-1, the full variable domain reads GAGVSQTPSNKVTEKGKYVELRCDPISGHTALYWYRQSLGQGPEFLIYFQGTGAADDSGLPNDRFFAVRPEGSVSTLKIQRTERGDSAVYLCASSFGLAGGLYNEQFFGPGTRLTVL.

Here the CDR3 DNA reads TGTGCCAGCAGCTTGTCGGATTCACCCCTCCACTTT. Translated: CASSLSDSPLHF. The rearrangement links TRBV7-9 to TRBJ1-6; D is unclear. V shed 3 bases and J shed 8 bases, with 5 bases lying between them. The germline gives CDR1 SEHNR, CDR2 FQNEAQ (reference sequence). The CDR3 totals 12 residues.

The J gene is TRBJ1-5, the V gene TRBV3-1 (or the pseudogene TRBV3-2), with D perhaps matching TRBD1 (5 bases). The length of the CDR3 is 15 residues. V was clipped by 1 base and J by 0 bases, with 7 bases between them. From germline, CDR1 is LGHDT and CDR2 YNNKEL (reference sequence). The CDR3 bases are TGTGCCAGCAGCCAAGTCAGGGATAGCAATCAGCCCCAGCATTTT. Translated, it gives CASSQVRDSNQPQHF.

The chain employs TRBV28 and TRBJ1-5, with 7 bases fitting TRBD1. The length of the CDR3 is 16 residues. Germline CDR1 MDHEN, CDR2 SYDVKM. With 10 bases clipped from V and 0 bases from J, the junction kept 12 bases outside the gene matches. The CDR3 DNA reads TGTGCCACGACACCAGGGACAGCTTATAGCAATCAGCCCCAGCATTTT. Amino acids: CATTPGTAYSNQPQHF. Looking up the rest from reference TRBV28 and TRBJ1-5 gives the full variable domain: DVKVTQSSRYLVKRTGEKVFLECVQDMDHENMFWYRQDPGLGLRLIYFSYDVKMKEKGDIPEGYSVSREKKERFSLILESASTNQTSMYLCATTPGTAYSNQPQHFGDGTRLSIL.

The genes are TRBV28 and TRBJ2-3, with D possibly matching TRBD2 (7 bases). This CDR3 is built from 15 residues. Between the trimmed V and J ends, which lost 2 bases and 4 bases, there was a span of 13 bases. Germline V gives CDR1 MDHEN, CDR2 SYDVKM. DNA for the CDR3: TGTGCCAGCAGTTTAGGGGGCGGGGGAGCAGATACGCAGTATTTT. This codes for CASSLGGGGADTQYF.

DNA for the CDR3: TGTGCCAGCGCCGTGGCAGAGACCCAGTACTTC. Translated, it gives CASAVAETQYF. This chain connects TRBV5-5 to TRBJ2-5; D ambiguous. V lost 7 bases to trimming and J lost 4 bases, with 8 bases between them. The CDR3 is 11 residues long. CDR1 and CDR2 from the germline V gene are SGHKS and YYEKEE (reference sequence).

V is TRBV6-5 and J is TRBJ1-6; D not resolved. The CDR3 is 14 amino acids. The ends were cut back, 10 bases at V and 9 bases at J, with 19 bases in the middle. CDR1 is MNHEY, CDR2 SVGAGI, per germline. CDR3 nucleotide sequence: TGTGCCACTTCACGCGCAATAGGGAGTTCACCCCTCCACTTT. This encodes CATSRAIGSSPLHF.

The V gene is TRBV11-1, the J gene TRBJ1-2, with D uncertain. This CDR3 comprises 13 residues. In germline, CDR1 is SGHAT, CDR2 FQDESV (reference sequence). Trimming removed 5 bases from V and 0 bases from J, with 7 bases in between. The CDR3 reads CASSQDPNYGYTF. DNA for the CDR3: TGTGCCAGCAGCCAGGATCCTAACTATGGCTACACCTTC.

This clone was picked up one time. This chain joins TRBV19 and TRBJ2-1; possibly TRBD1 for D (6 bases). CDR3 size: 14 residues. Germline-derived CDR1 and CDR2 are LNHDA and SQIVND (reference sequence). V lost 5 bases to trimming and J lost 7 bases, with 15 bases between them. CDR3 nucleotide sequence: TGTGCCAGTAGTTCCGGGACATTACGGAATGAGCAGTTCTTC. It encodes CASSSGTLRNEQFF.

CDR3 region: CASSERPGSNQPQHF. In DNA, the CDR3 is TGCGCCAGCAGTGAGCGTCCAGGAAGCAATCAGCCCCAGCATTTT. The rearrangement joins TRBV10-2 to TRBJ1-5; D is uncertain. The germline gives CDR1 WSHSY, CDR2 SAAADI. V was pared by 2 bases and J by 1 base, with 9 bases between. CDR3 length: 15 amino acids.

The genes are TRBV7-9 and TRBJ2-3; no reliable D call. V was trimmed by 1 base and J by 2 bases, leaving 4 bases between them. The CDR3 is 13 residues long. Germline V gene data show CDR1 as SEHNR and CDR2 as FQNEAQ (reference sequence). The DNA for the CDR3 is TGTGCCAGCAGCTTAGGCGTCACAGATACGCAGTATTTT. This codes for CASSLGVTDTQYF.

Sample share makes this clone medium-sized. This chain connects TRBV2 to TRBJ2-3, with a weak D call TRBD2 (6 bases). In germline, CDR1 is SNHLY, CDR2 FYNNEI. This CDR3 is built from 16 residues. The V end lost 3 bases, the J end lost 5 bases, and 18 bases lay between the germline ends. The CDR3 DNA reads as TGTGCCAGCAGTGATTTTGGTAGCGGACCTCAAGATACGCAGTATTTT. It translates to CASSDFGSGPQDTQYF.

The J gene is TRBJ2-3, the V gene TRBV7-2, with 14 bases that match TRBD2. CDR1 and CDR2 from the germline V gene are SGHTA and FQGNSA. Trimming cost V 5 bases and J 4 bases; bases outside gene matches: 11. The CDR3 loop spans 18 amino acids. The CDR3 DNA follows: TGTGCCAGCAGCAGACCCCCCGGGACTAGCGGGAGCTCAGATACGCAGTATTTT. It specifies CASSRPPGTSGSSDTQYF.

The rearrangement links TRBV28 to TRBJ1-5, with 10 bases aligning to TRBD1. Germline V CDR1 and CDR2: MDHEN, SYDVKM. This CDR3 is 16 amino acids long. V dropped 6 bases and J dropped 1; count of bases not matched to a gene: 6. The CDR3: CASRRDRGQSNQPQHF. DNA of the CDR3: TGTGCCAGCAGACGAGACAGGGGGCAAAGCAATCAGCCCCAGCATTTT.

V is TRBV6-1 and J is TRBJ1-1; D is unclear. The CDR3 is made up of 15 amino acids. The V end was cut by 1 base, the J end by 9 bases, with 18 bases between. The germline V gene has CDR1 MNHNS and CDR2 SASEGT. CDR3: CASSEGLETLSKAFF. Here the CDR3 DNA reads TGTGCCAGCAGTGAAGGGTTGGAAACACTAAGTAAAGCTTTCTTT.

The V gene is TRBV6-2 or TRBV6-3, the J gene TRBJ1-1; D gene ambiguous. V lost 6 bases to trimming and J lost 8 bases, with 16 bases between them. The CDR3 is made up of 13 amino acids. Per germline, CDR1 MNHEY and CDR2 SVGEGT. CDR3 loop: CASRPWEAQEAFF. In DNA form, the CDR3 reads TGTGCCAGCAGGCCTTGGGAGGCACAAGAAGCTTTCTTT.

Written as DNA, the CDR3 is TGTGCCAGTAGTATGACCCGGGACAGGGATATTAGCAATCAGCCCCAGCATTTT. Amino acid sequence: CASSMTRDRDISNQPQHF. This chain joins TRBV19 and TRBJ1-5, with 9 bases aligning to TRBD1. The CDR3 runs to 18 residues. Losses at the gene ends were 3 bases for V and 0 bases for J; bases not matched to a gene: 9. Germline V gene data show CDR1 as LNHDA and CDR2 as SQIVND (reference sequence). The full variable domain, completed using reference TRBV19 and TRBJ1-5, is DGGITQSPKYLFRKEGQNVTLSCEQNLNHDAMYWYRQDPGQGLRLIYYSQIVNDFQKGDIAEGYSVSREKKESFPLTVTSAQKNPTAFYLCASSMTRDRDISNQPQHFGDGTRLSIL.

The chain employs TRBV2 and TRBJ2-2, with D unresolved. The V and J ends lost 3 bases and 3 bases respectively, with 11 bases between them. The CDR3 contains 15 residues. Germline V gene sequence: CDR1 SNHLY, CDR2 FYNNEI. The CDR3 DNA reads TGTGCCAGCAGTGAGTTGCTTAGCTACACCGGGGAGCTGTTTTTT. As protein: CASSELLSYTGELFF.